These 27 T cell receptor beta chains came from one sample sequenced in a study of blood T cells in healthy people across ages. It was with a sample-barcoded 5' primer and a J-beta primer mix that a second PCR of about 7 to 12 cycles was run. TCRdb fed the 5' RACE reads into MiXCR, producing one record per CDR3 protein. This sample carries more than 550,000 distinct CDR3 sequences, about 20% of them seen once, and the ten largest clones take 22%. Input material: blood. The receptor source for this set is a man aged 70-80 years in good health.

V gene TRBV29-1 combines with J gene TRBJ2-3; D is uncertain. CDR3 length: 14 amino acids. The germline V gene encodes CDR1 SQVTM and CDR2 ANQGSEA. The V and J ends lost 7 bases and 1 base respectively, with 15 bases between them. CDR3 nucleotides: TGCAGCGCCCCCCTGGGGTTCGGCACAGATACGCAGTATTTT. It specifies CSAPLGFGTDTQYF.

This clonotype was counted between two and nine times. V gene TRBV29-1 combines with J gene TRBJ1-4, with D perhaps matching TRBD1 (5 bases). Per germline, CDR1 SQVTM and CDR2 ANQGSEA. This CDR3 has 15 residues. The germline V and J ends were trimmed by 4 bases and 7 bases, with 19 bases remaining between them. The CDR3 reads CSVAGASTGVEKLFF. DNA of the CDR3: TGCAGCGTTGCCGGGGCCTCGACGGGTGTTGAAAAACTGTTTTTT. The full variable domain, completed using reference TRBV29-1 and TRBJ1-4, is SAVISQKPSRDICQRGTSLTIQCQVDSQVTMMFWYRQQPGQSLTLIATANQGSEATYESGFVIDKFPISRPNLTFSTLTVSNMSPEDSSIYLCSVAGASTGVEKLFFGSGTQLSVL.

Only a few counts were recorded for this clonotype. The chain joins TRBV6-6 to TRBJ2-5; possible D gene TRBD1, 5 bases. Near its end, the DNA agrees better with TRBJ2-7, so the J call may be wrong. This CDR3 contains 15 residues. Germline V gene data show CDR1 as MNHNY and CDR2 as SVGAGI (reference sequence). The CDR3 protein is CASSYSRGGNYEQYF. The CDR3 bases are TGTGCCAGCAGTTACTCAAGGGGTGGGAACTACGAGCAGTACTTC.

Only a few counts were recorded for this clonotype. The rearrangement joins TRBV12-3 or TRBV12-4 to TRBJ1-2, with 9 positions matching TRBD1. This CDR3 is built from 15 residues. After removal of 4 bases from V and 5 bases from J, the junction contained 8 bases not matched to a gene. CDR3 sequence: CASSSPPGQGYGYTF. The CDR3 bases are TGTGCCAGCAGTTCCCCCCCCGGACAGGGGTATGGCTACACCTTC.

V usage is TRBV3-1 and J usage is TRBJ1-3; D call uncertain. Germline CDR1 is LGHDT and CDR2 is YNNKEL (reference sequence). The CDR3 is made up of 13 amino acids. V gave up 4 bases and J gave up 4 bases, with 8 bases separating them. CDR3 DNA: TGTGCCAGCAGCCGTTTCTCCGGAAACACCATATATTTT. It specifies CASSRFSGNTIYF.

This clonotype was detected only a few times. The V call is TRBV7-9, the J call TRBJ2-2, with TRBD1 matching 7 bases. CDR1 and CDR2 from the germline V gene are SEHNR and FQNEAQ (reference sequence). The CDR3 loop spans 15 amino acids. Trimming at V came to 5 bases and at J to 3 bases, leaving 6 bases not matched to a gene. The CDR3: CASSTGDSYTGELFF. The CDR3 nucleotides read TGTGCCAGCAGCACCGGGGACAGCTACACCGGGGAGCTGTTTTTT.

This chain uses TRBV19 with TRBJ1-5, with unresolved D. The ends were cut back, 7 bases at V and 4 bases at J, with 8 bases in the middle. Germline-derived CDR1 and CDR2 are LNHDA and SQIVND (reference sequence). This CDR3 region has 12 residues. The CDR3 coding sequence is TGTGCCAGTACCATGGGGAATCAGCCCCAGCATTTT. Translated, it gives CASTMGNQPQHF.

Only a few counts were recorded for this clonotype. This chain connects TRBV3-1 to TRBJ2-2; TRBD2 is a possible D gene (5 bases). The CDR3 totals 15 residues. Trimming took 6 bases from V and 2 from J, leaving 13 bases between them. Per germline, CDR1 LGHDT and CDR2 YNNKEL (reference sequence). This CDR3 is CASRYEASNTGELFF. CDR3 in DNA: TGTGCCAGCAGGTACGAAGCTAGCAACACCGGGGAGCTGTTTTTT.

Only a few counts were recorded for this clonotype. The genes are TRBV21-1 and TRBJ2-5; no check of the table's D call, TRBD1, against the DNA was made. TRBV21-1 is recorded as a pseudogene. This CDR3 region has 17 residues. The CDR3 is CASSQKTPSDGKETQYF. The DNA for the CDR3 is TGTGCCAGCAGCCAAAAGACCCCCTCGGACGGAAAAGAGACCCAGTACTTC.

The V gene is TRBV2, the J gene TRBJ2-1; D not resolved. V shed 8 bases and J shed 0 bases, with 11 bases lying between them. The CDR3 has 14 amino acids. CDR1 and CDR2 (germline): SNHLY, FYNNEI. In DNA, the CDR3 is TGTGCCAGCTGCCACACCCTCTCCTACAATGAGCAGTTCTTC. It encodes CASCHTLSYNEQFF.

J is TRBJ2-5 and V is TRBV20-1; 10 nucleotides align to TRBD2. Trimming took 5 bases from V and 4 from J; bases not matched to a gene: 10. There are 15 residues in the CDR3. Per germline, CDR1 DFQATT and CDR2 SNEGSKA (reference sequence). In DNA, the CDR3 is TGCAGTGCTCCAGAACTAGCGGGATTGGGAGAGACCCAGTACTTC. Amino acids: CSAPELAGLGETQYF.

This clonotype has just a few counts. At one end, the junction sequence differs from germline, possibly due to a read error. The chain combines TRBV7-2 with TRBJ2-1; 10 bases agree with TRBD2. Germline V gives CDR1 SGHTA, CDR2 FQGNSA. The CDR3 spans 13 residues. The CDR3, as DNA: TGTGCCGGCAGCGGACGGACTAGCGGAGAGCAGTTCTTC. Translated, it gives CAGSGRTSGEQFF.

This clonotype occurred many times. The chain combines TRBV29-1 with TRBJ2-5, with D possibly matching TRBD2 (6 bases). CDR3 length: 13 amino acids. V lost 3 bases and J 1 base, leaving 9 bases between the germline ends. Germline CDR1 SQVTM, CDR2 ANQGSEA. CDR3 sequence reads: CSVDSGAQETQYF. CDR3 DNA sequence: TGCAGCGTTGATAGCGGCGCCCAAGAGACCCAGTACTTC.

This clonotype was found a few times. The chain combines TRBV28 with TRBJ2-3, with D unresolved. The CDR3 consists of 15 residues. Germline V gene lookup returns CDR1 MDHEN and CDR2 SYDVKM. Trimming took 1 base from V and 2 from J, leaving 10 bases between them. The CDR3 spells CASSLSRGHTDTQYF. CDR3 coding DNA: TGTGCCAGCAGTTTATCCCGAGGCCACACAGATACGCAGTATTTT.

In its sample, this clonotype was seen a few times. The V call is TRBV19, the J call TRBJ1-1; D is ambiguous. Per germline, CDR1 LNHDA and CDR2 SQIVND (reference sequence). This CDR3 has 14 residues. V was clipped by 7 bases and J by 5 bases, with 17 bases between them. CDR3 residues: CASTPQGAGTEAFF. The CDR3, as DNA: TGTGCCAGTACCCCCCAAGGAGCTGGGACTGAAGCTTTCTTT.

The rearrangement joins TRBV6-6 to TRBJ2-5, with 10 bases identical to TRBD2. CDR1 is MNHNY and CDR2 is SVGAGI in the germline V gene (reference sequence). V was clipped by 6 bases and J by 1 base; unmatched bases: 5. The CDR3 is 15 residues long. The CDR3 DNA reads TGTGCCAGCAGCATGACTAGCGGGTTCCAAGAGACCCAGTACTTC. It specifies CASSMTSGFQETQYF.

This clonotype was observed a handful of times. V and J are TRBV20-1 and TRBJ1-6, with 8 positions matching TRBD1. The CDR3 covers 12 residues. Germline loops: CDR1 DFQATT, CDR2 SNEGSKA (reference sequence). V gave up 4 bases and J gave up 8 bases; unmatched junction bases: 1. The CDR3 sequence: CSAKTGDSPLHF. The DNA for the CDR3 is TGCAGTGCTAAGACAGGGGATTCACCCCTCCACTTT.

This chain joins TRBV20-1 and TRBJ2-3, with no clear D. The germline CDR1 and CDR2 sequences are DFQATT and SNEGSKA (reference sequence). The V end was cut by 3 bases, the J end by 1 base, with 14 bases between. This CDR3 is 15 amino acids long. The CDR3 here is CSARSALVGTDTQYF. The CDR3 DNA follows: TGCAGTGCTAGGTCGGCCCTAGTCGGCACAGATACGCAGTATTTT.

As to this clonotype: The CDR3 ends on some other residue instead of the conserved phenylalanine or tryptophan, so this is likely a read error. The chain joins TRBV20-1 to TRBJ2-4; 7 bases line up with TRBD2. J was trimmed by 4 bases and V by 0 bases; bases with no gene match: 3. CDR3 length equals 14 residues. Per the germline V gene, CDR1 is DFQATT and CDR2 is SNEGSKA (reference sequence). CDR3 nucleotide sequence: TGCAGTGCTAGAGATCGGCGGGGGAAAAACATTCAGTACTCC. The encoded protein is CSARDRRGKNIQYS.

This rearrangement joins TRBV28 to TRBJ2-7; the match to TRBD1 covers 11 bases. Trimming at V came to 6 bases and at J to 4 bases, leaving 5 bases not matched to a gene. CDR3 length: 14 residues. CDR1 and CDR2 from the germline V gene are MDHEN and SYDVKM. The CDR3 region is CASSGQGAWYEQYF. CDR3 bases: TGTGCCAGCAGCGGACAGGGGGCATGGTACGAGCAGTACTTC.

This clonotype showed up just a few times. The chain couples TRBV12-3 or TRBV12-4 to TRBJ1-5, with D maybe TRBD1 (5 bases). V lost 6 bases and J 0 bases, leaving 12 bases between the germline ends. The CDR3 is 15 amino acids. CDR3 sequence reads: CASRQQGVSNQPQHF. Here the CDR3 DNA reads TGTGCCAGCAGACAGCAGGGCGTTAGCAATCAGCCCCAGCATTTT.

This clonotype occurred a few times. The chain uses TRBV20-1 and TRBJ2-5; D unresolved. CDR1 is DFQATT, CDR2 SNEGSKA, per germline (reference sequence). This CDR3 region has 11 residues. DNA of the CDR3: TGCACCGCGAAGGTCGGAGAGACCCAGTACTTC. It is translated as CTAKVGETQYF.

This clonotype was detected a few times. J is TRBJ1-2 and V is TRBV27; no firm D call. CDR3 length equals 15 residues. The V and J ends lost 6 bases and 0 bases respectively, with 14 bases between them. Per germline, CDR1 MNHEY and CDR2 SMNVEV (reference sequence). As DNA, the CDR3 is TGTGCCAGCAGCTCGTCCGCGGCACCTAACTATGGCTACACCTTC. Protein sequence: CASSSSAAPNYGYTF.

This clonotype has a handful of counts. The rearrangement joins TRBV10-3 to TRBJ2-1, with D maybe TRBD2 (5 bases). Near its end, the DNA agrees better with TRBJ2-7, so the J call may be wrong. The CDR3 spans 16 residues. CDR1 is ENHRY, CDR2 SYGVKD, per germline. DNA of the CDR3: TGTGCCATCAGCTGGGTCAGCGGACGTCTATCTGGAGAGCAGTACTTC. The encoded protein is CAISWVSGRLSGEQYF.

The rearrangement uses TRBV20-1 and TRBJ2-4, with 12 bases lining up with TRBD1. Losses at the gene ends were 3 bases for V and 6 bases for J; bases not matched to a gene: 6. The CDR3 is 15 residues long. Germline CDR1 DFQATT, CDR2 SNEGSKA (reference sequence). Here the CDR3 reads CSARAPGQGANIQYF. The CDR3 bases are TGCAGTGCTAGGGCTCCGGGACAGGGGGCAAACATTCAGTACTTC.

This sequence joins TRBV7-2 and TRBJ1-1, with D possibly being TRBD1 (5 bases). Germline CDR1 and CDR2: SGHTA and FQGNSA. Trimming stripped 2 bases from V and 4 bases from J, with 11 bases between. This CDR3 region has 14 residues. This CDR3 reads CASSLSLGGTEAFF. CDR3 sequence (DNA): TGTGCCAGCAGCTTATCTTTGGGGGGCACTGAAGCTTTCTTT. Full variable domain (rest looked up from reference TRBV7-2 and TRBJ1-1): GAGVSQSPSNKVTEKGKDVELRCDPISGHTALYWYRQSLGQGLEFLIYFQGNSAPDKSGLPSDRFSAERTGGSVSTLTIQRTQQEDSAVYLCASSLSLGGTEAFFGQGTRLTVV.

The rearrangement uses TRBV20-1 and TRBJ1-5; D not resolved. There are 12 residues in the CDR3. With 4 bases removed from V and 1 base from J, the gap between germline ends came to 5 bases. Germline assignment: CDR1 DFQATT and CDR2 SNEGSKA (reference sequence). The CDR3 sequence is CSAIQSNQPQHF. The DNA of the CDR3 is TGCAGTGCTATACAAAGCAATCAGCCCCAGCATTTT.